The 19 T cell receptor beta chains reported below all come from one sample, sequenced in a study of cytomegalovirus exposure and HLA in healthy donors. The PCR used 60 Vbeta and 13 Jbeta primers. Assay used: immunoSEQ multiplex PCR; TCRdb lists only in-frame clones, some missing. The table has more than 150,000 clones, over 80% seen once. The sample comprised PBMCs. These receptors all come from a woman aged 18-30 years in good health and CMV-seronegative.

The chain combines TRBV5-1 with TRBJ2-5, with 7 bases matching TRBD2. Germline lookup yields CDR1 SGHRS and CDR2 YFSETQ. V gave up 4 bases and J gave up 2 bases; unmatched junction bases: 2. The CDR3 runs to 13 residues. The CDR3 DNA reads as TGCGCCAGCAGCAACGGGAGGCAAGAGACCCAGTACTTC. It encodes CASSNGRQETQYF. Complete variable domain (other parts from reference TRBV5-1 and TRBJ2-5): KAGVTQTPRYLIKTRGQQVTLSCSPISGHRSVSWYQQTPGQGLQFLFEYFSETQRNKGNFPGRFSGRQFSNSRSEMNVSTLELGDSALYLCASSNGRQETQYFGPGTRLLVL.

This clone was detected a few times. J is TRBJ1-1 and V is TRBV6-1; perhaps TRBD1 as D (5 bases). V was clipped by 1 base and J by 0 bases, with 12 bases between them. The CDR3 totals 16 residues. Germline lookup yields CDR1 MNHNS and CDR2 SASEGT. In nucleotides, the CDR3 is TGTGCCAGCAGTGAAGGGGGCAGTCTCATGAACACTGAAGCTTTCTTT. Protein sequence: CASSEGGSLMNTEAFF.

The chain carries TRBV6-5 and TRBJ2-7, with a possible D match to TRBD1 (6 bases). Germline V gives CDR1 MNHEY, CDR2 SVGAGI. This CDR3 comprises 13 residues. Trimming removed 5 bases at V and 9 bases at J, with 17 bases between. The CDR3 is CASSEGDRSTQYF. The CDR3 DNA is TGTGCCAGCAGTGAAGGAGACAGGTCGACGCAGTACTTC.

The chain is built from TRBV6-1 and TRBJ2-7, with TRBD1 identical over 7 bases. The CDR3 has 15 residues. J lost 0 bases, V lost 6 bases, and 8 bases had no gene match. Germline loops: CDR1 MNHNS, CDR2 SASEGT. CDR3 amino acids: CASRRLAGGSYEQYF. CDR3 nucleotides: TGTGCCAGCAGAAGACTTGCAGGGGGCTCCTACGAGCAGTACTTC.

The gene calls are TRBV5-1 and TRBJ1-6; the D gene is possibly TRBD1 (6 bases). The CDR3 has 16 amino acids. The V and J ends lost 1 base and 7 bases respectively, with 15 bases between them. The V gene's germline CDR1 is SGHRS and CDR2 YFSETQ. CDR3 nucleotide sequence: TGCGCCAGCAGCTTGAGGTCCGGTCAGGGGAATTCACCCCTCCACTTT. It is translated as CASSLRSGQGNSPLHF.

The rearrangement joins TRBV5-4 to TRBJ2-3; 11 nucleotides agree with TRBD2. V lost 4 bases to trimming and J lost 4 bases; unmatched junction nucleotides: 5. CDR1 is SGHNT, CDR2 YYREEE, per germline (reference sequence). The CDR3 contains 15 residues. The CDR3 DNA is TGTGCCAGCAGCCTGGGACTAGCGGAGGCAGATACGCAGTATTTT. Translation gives CASSLGLAEADTQYF.

CDR3 residues: CASSFLASGTSYEQYF. CDR3 sequence (DNA): TGTGCCAGCAGCTTTTTGGCTAGCGGGACCTCCTACGAGCAGTACTTC. This rearrangement joins TRBV11-2 to TRBJ2-7; 9 positions match TRBD2. The V and J ends lost 3 bases and 0 bases, in that order; junction bases with no gene match: 6. Germline V gene sequence: CDR1 SGHAT, CDR2 FQNNGV. The CDR3 covers 16 residues.

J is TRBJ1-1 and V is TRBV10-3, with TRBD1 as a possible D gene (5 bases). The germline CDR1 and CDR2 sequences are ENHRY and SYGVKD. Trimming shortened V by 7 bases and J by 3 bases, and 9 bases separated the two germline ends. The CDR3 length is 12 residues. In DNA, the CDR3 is TGTGCCATCAAGGGGCAGGACACTGAAGCTTTCTTT. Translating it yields CAIKGQDTEAFF.

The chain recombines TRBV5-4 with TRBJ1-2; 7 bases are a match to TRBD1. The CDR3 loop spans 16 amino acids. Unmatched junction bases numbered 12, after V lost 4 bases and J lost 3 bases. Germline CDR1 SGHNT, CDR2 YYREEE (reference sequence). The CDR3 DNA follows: TGTGCCAGCAGCCGTAAACTTACAAGGGGGCACTATGGCTACACCTTC. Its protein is CASSRKLTRGHYGYTF.

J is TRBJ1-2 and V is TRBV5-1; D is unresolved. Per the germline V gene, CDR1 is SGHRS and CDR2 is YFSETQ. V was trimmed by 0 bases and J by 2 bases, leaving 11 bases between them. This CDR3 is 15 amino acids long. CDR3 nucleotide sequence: TGCGCCAGCAGCTTGGGGGAGGGAATCAACTATGGCTACACCTTC. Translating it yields CASSLGEGINYGYTF.

The CDR3 protein is CASSLDGARMAGGYTF. DNA of the CDR3: TGTGCCAGCAGCTTGGACGGAGCCCGAATGGCGGGTGGCTACACCTTC. The V gene is TRBV5-6, the J gene TRBJ1-2; D is undetermined. CDR1 and CDR2 from the germline V gene are SGHDT and YYEEEE. This CDR3 contains 16 residues. Trimming pared 0 bases from V and 7 bases from J, leaving 19 bases between.

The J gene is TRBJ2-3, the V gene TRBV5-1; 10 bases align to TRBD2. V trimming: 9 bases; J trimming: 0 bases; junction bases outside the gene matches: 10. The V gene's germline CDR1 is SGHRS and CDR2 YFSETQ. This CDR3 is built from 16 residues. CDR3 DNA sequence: TGCGCCACCAAGTCTCTAGCGGGGGCTAGCACAGATACGCAGTATTTT. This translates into CATKSLAGASTDTQYF.

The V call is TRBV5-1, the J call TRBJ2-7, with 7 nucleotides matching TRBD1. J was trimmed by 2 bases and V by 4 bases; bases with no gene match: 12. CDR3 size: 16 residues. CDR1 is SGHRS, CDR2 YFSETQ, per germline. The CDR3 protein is CASSPNHRGPTYEQYF. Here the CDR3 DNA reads TGCGCCAGCAGCCCGAATCACAGGGGACCGACCTACGAGCAGTACTTC.

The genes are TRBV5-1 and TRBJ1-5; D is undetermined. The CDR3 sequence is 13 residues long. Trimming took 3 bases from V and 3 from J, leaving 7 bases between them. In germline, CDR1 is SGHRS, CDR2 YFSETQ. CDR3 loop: CASSWAPNQPQHF. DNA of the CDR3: TGCGCCAGCAGCTGGGCCCCCAATCAGCCCCAGCATTTT.

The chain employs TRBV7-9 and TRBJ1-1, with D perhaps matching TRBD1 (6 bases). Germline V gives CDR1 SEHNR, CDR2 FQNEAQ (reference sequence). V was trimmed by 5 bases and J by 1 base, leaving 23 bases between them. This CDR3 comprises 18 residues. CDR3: CASSPWGSTGTTNTEAFF. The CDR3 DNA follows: TGTGCCAGCAGCCCATGGGGGTCTACAGGGACCACGAACACTGAAGCTTTCTTT.

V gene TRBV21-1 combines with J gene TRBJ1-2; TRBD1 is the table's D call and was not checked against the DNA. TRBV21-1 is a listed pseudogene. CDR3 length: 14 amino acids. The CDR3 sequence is CASSPHRDRYGYTF. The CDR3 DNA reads TGTGCCAGCAGCCCCCACAGGGACAGGTACGGCTACACCTTC.

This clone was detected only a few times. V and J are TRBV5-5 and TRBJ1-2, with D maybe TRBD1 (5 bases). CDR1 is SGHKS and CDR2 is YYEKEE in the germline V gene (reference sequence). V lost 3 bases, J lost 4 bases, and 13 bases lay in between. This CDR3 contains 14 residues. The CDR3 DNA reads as TGTGCCAGCAGCTGGTCCCAGACAGTCTATGGCTACACCTTC. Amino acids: CASSWSQTVYGYTF.

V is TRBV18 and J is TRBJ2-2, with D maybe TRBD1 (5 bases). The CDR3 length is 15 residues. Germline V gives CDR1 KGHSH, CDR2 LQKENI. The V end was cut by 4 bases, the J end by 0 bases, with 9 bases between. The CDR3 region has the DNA TGTGCCAGCTCACAACAGGTATCGAACACCGGGGAGCTGTTTTTT. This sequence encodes CASSQQVSNTGELFF.

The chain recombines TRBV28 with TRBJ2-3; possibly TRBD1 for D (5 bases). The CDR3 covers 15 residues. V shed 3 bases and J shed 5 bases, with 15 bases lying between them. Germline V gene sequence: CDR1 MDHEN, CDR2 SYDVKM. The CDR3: CASSFQGALLDTQYF. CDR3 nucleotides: TGTGCCAGCAGTTTTCAAGGGGCGCTTCTAGATACGCAGTATTTT. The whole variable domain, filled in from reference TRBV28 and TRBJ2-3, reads DVKVTQSSRYLVKRTGEKVFLECVQDMDHENMFWYRQDPGLGLRLIYFSYDVKMKEKGDIPEGYSVSREKKERFSLILESASTNQTSMYLCASSFQGALLDTQYFGPGTRLTVL.